The following is a T cell receptor (beta chain) sequence with its context. In the original processing: Amplification from reference gene primers served as the basis for estimated nucleated cell counts. Generated by immunoSEQ multiplex PCR, the TCRdb table keeps only in-frame clones and is missing some. D and trimming come from the DNA, and the V and J calls and clone size come from that table. The sample lists 60,000 to 75,000 clones; 65% to 80% were seen once. V lost 4 bases, J lost 1 base, and 3 bases stayed unmatched. The CDR3 runs 15 residues. Germline values: CDR1 LGHDT, CDR2 YNNKEL (reference sequence). This specimen belongs to a study of blood T cell repertoires in COVID-19. Across the study: The United States, Italy and Spain provided the acute and convalescent COVID-19 samples. T cells, B-cell-depleted T cells, or PBMCs provided the cDNA or gDNA that served as material.

The origin of this receptor is a woman in her seventies with acute or convalescent COVID-19. The genes are TRBV3-1 (or the pseudogene TRBV3-2) and TRBJ2-3; 9 bases map to TRBD2. The specimen was peripheral blood. This CDR3 is CASSRKRGGTDTQYF. CDR3 in DNA: TGTGCCAGCAGCCGTAAGCGGGGGGGCACAGATACGCAGTATTTT.